The 25 T cell receptor beta chains given below trace back to one sample, sequenced in a study of CD8 T cells in ankylosing spondylitis. TCRdb independently ran MiXCR on the 5' RACE reads; one entry per CDR3 protein. The data show 200,000 to 250,000 distinct CDR3 sequences, with roughly 32% seen just once and roughly 4.2% held by the top ten. The sequenced sample was blood, either unsorted or a sorted T cell fraction (not recorded which). The receptors derive from a male donor with ankylosing spondylitis or in good health (not recorded which).

This clonotype occurred a few times. The rearrangement joins TRBV3-1 to TRBJ1-2; 7 positions match TRBD1. The CDR3 runs 16 residues. The trim removed 0 bases at V and 0 bases at J, leaving 4 bases unmatched. Per the germline V gene, CDR1 is LGHDT and CDR2 is YNNKEL (reference sequence). The CDR3 sequence: CASSQDLDRPNYGYTF. For the CDR3, the DNA is TGTGCCAGCAGCCAAGATCTGGACAGGCCTAACTATGGCTACACCTTC. Full variable domain (missing parts from reference TRBV3-1 and TRBJ1-2): DTAVSQTPKYLVTQMGNDKSIKCEQNLGHDTMYWYKQDSKKFLKIMFSYNNKELIINETVPNRFSPKSPDKAHLNLHINSLELGDSAVYFCASSQDLDRPNYGYTFGSGTRLTVV.

Only a few counts were recorded for this clonotype. The chain has TRBV20-1 and TRBJ1-1; 8 bases are shared with TRBD1. CDR3 length: 16 amino acids. Germline lookup yields CDR1 DFQATT and CDR2 SNEGSKA (reference sequence). V shed 0 bases and J 4 bases; nucleotides not matched to a gene: 10. CDR3 in amino acids: CSARDLGQGTVTEAFF. The CDR3 bases are TGCAGTGCTAGAGATCTAGGACAGGGAACTGTCACTGAAGCTTTCTTT.

The rearrangement uses TRBV10-3 and TRBJ2-3; D ambiguous. Trimming removed 2 bases from V and 4 bases from J, with 7 bases in between. The CDR3 totals 13 residues. Germline CDR1 is ENHRY and CDR2 is SYGVKD. CDR3 bases: TGTGCCATCAGTGAGGACCCGCCAGATACGCAGTATTTT. Its translation: CAISEDPPDTQYF.

The CDR3 bases are TGTGCCAGCAGTTCCTGGGGGGTGATAGAGGATGGCTACACCTTC. Its translation: CASSSWGVIEDGYTF. V usage is TRBV12-3 or TRBV12-4 and J usage is TRBJ1-2; a possible D gene is TRBD1 (5 bases). V dropped 4 bases and J dropped 6 bases, with 18 bases sitting between them. CDR3 length: 15 residues.

This clonotype was counted between two and nine times. The chain employs TRBV20-1 and TRBJ1-1; D not resolved. The CDR3 spans 8 residues. Trimming took off 7 bases at V and 6 bases at J, with 3 bases between the two ends. Per germline, CDR1 DFQATT and CDR2 SNEGSKA (reference sequence). The CDR3 DNA reads TGCAGTGTTTCTGAAGCTTTCTTT. This encodes CSVSEAFF.

This chain uses TRBV5-6 with TRBJ2-1; tentative D call: TRBD2 (6 bases). The V gene's germline CDR1 is SGHDT and CDR2 YYEEEE. Trimming took off 6 bases at V and 4 bases at J, with 20 bases between the two ends. The CDR3 has 16 residues. The CDR3 here is CASIFWGGAAYNEQFF. DNA of the CDR3: TGTGCCAGCATTTTCTGGGGCGGGGCCGCTTACAATGAGCAGTTCTTC.

The J gene is TRBJ2-5, the V gene TRBV20-1, with no clear D. The germline V gene encodes CDR1 DFQATT and CDR2 SNEGSKA (reference sequence). This CDR3 is 12 amino acids long. Trimming took off 6 bases at V and 0 bases at J, with 8 bases between the two ends. CDR3 protein: CSALRNQETQYF. In DNA form, the CDR3 reads TGCAGTGCCCTAAGGAACCAAGAGACCCAGTACTTC.

V is TRBV20-1 and J is TRBJ2-1, with D perhaps matching TRBD1 (6 bases). Germline V gives CDR1 DFQATT, CDR2 SNEGSKA (reference sequence). CDR3 length: 11 residues. For the CDR3, the DNA is TGCAGGACGGGCAGGGGCGATGAGCAGTTCTTC. It translates to CRTGRGDEQFF.

The chain combines TRBV5-1 with TRBJ2-3; 14 nucleotides line up with TRBD2. The V and J ends lost 4 bases and 2 bases, in that order; junction bases with no gene match: 9. The CDR3 is made up of 18 amino acids. Germline V CDR1 and CDR2: SGHRS, YFSETQ. The CDR3 loop reads CASSNPGLAGAHTDTQYF. CDR3 in DNA: TGCGCCAGCAGCAACCCGGGACTAGCGGGGGCCCACACAGATACGCAGTATTTT.

This chain connects TRBV7-2 to TRBJ2-5, with D perhaps TRBD1 or TRBD2 (6 bases each). Germline loops: CDR1 SGHTA, CDR2 FQGNSA. This CDR3 spans 14 amino acids. V was clipped by 5 bases and J by 5 bases, with 15 bases between them. CDR3 sequence (DNA): TGTGCCAGCAGCCCCCGGGGGCTCTTTGAGACCCAGTACTTC. This sequence encodes CASSPRGLFETQYF.

V and J are TRBV5-5 and TRBJ2-5, with D maybe TRBD1 (5 bases). V was shortened by 0 bases and J by 1 base, with 7 bases between the two germline ends. The CDR3 totals 14 residues. Germline loops: CDR1 SGHKS, CDR2 YYEKEE (reference sequence). In DNA form, the CDR3 reads TGTGCCAGCAGCTTGGTACAGGTCCAAGAGACCCAGTACTTC. It yields the protein CASSLVQVQETQYF.

Only a few counts were recorded for this clonotype. V is TRBV5-1 and J is TRBJ2-2; 7 bases are shared with TRBD1. The CDR3 is made up of 15 amino acids. The V gene's germline CDR1 is SGHRS and CDR2 YFSETQ. The trim removed 4 bases at V and 3 bases at J, leaving 6 bases unmatched. The DNA of the CDR3 is TGCGCCAGCAGCACAGGGGACGTGGACACCGGGGAGCTGTTTTTT. It encodes CASSTGDVDTGELFF.

The chain links TRBV28 to TRBJ2-3; tentatively, D is TRBD1 (5 bases). Germline V gene lookup returns CDR1 MDHEN and CDR2 SYDVKM. The V end lost 3 bases, the J end lost 5 bases, and 12 bases lay between the germline ends. CDR3 length equals 14 residues. CDR3 DNA sequence: TGTGCCAGCAGTTTGGGGCTAGTTCAAGATACGCAGTATTTT. It translates to CASSLGLVQDTQYF.

A few counts support this clonotype. The genes are TRBV20-1 and TRBJ2-1; 7 bases agree with TRBD2. The germline V gene encodes CDR1 DFQATT and CDR2 SNEGSKA (reference sequence). CDR3 length equals 12 residues. V shed 3 bases, J shed 10 bases, and the junction held 6 bases outside the gene matches. CDR3 region: CSARIAGVEQFF. CDR3 coding DNA: TGCAGTGCTAGGATAGCGGGCGTAGAGCAGTTCTTC.

This chain connects TRBV29-1 to TRBJ1-4; 8 bases are a match to TRBD1. V trimming: 3 bases; J trimming: 9 bases; junction bases outside the gene matches: 6. This CDR3 spans 13 amino acids. CDR1 is SQVTM, CDR2 ANQGSEA, per germline. CDR3 sequence reads: CSVDVTGEKKLFF. CDR3 in DNA: TGCAGCGTTGACGTGACAGGGGAGAAAAAACTGTTTTTT.

This rearrangement joins TRBV20-1 to TRBJ2-5, with TRBD2 matching 7 bases. Germline CDR1 DFQATT, CDR2 SNEGSKA (reference sequence). V was clipped by 0 bases and J by 2 bases; unmatched bases: 9. This CDR3 comprises 16 residues. CDR3 DNA sequence: TGCAGTGCTAGAGATCGTCGGGAGGCTAGGCAAGAGACCCAGTACTTC. Amino acid sequence: CSARDRREARQETQYF.

This clonotype was counted between two and nine times. V usage is TRBV9 and J usage is TRBJ1-5; maybe TRBD1 (5 bases). Trimming cost V 6 bases and J 2 bases, with 9 bases left between them. Germline loops: CDR1 SGDLS, CDR2 YYNGEE. This CDR3 is built from 13 residues. DNA for the CDR3: TGTGCCAGCAACCGGGACGGCAATCAGCCCCAGCATTTT. This translates into CASNRDGNQPQHF.

This clonotype was seen a few times. This sequence joins TRBV27 and TRBJ2-1, with D unresolved. Deletions cut 6 bases from V and 5 bases from J, with 11 bases between. CDR3 length equals 13 residues. In germline, CDR1 is MNHEY, CDR2 SMNVEV (reference sequence). CDR3 bases: TGTGCCAGCAGACCCATGTTCCACAATGAGCAGTTCTTC. Its protein product is CASRPMFHNEQFF.

The chain combines TRBV9 with TRBJ2-3, with 13 bases aligning to TRBD2. The CDR3 runs to 18 residues. The germline V gene encodes CDR1 SGDLS and CDR2 YYNGEE. The ends lost 4 bases at V and 2 bases at J; junction bases unmatched: 10. This CDR3 is CASSSGLAGEHITDTQYF. Here the CDR3 DNA reads TGTGCCAGCAGCAGCGGACTAGCGGGGGAACACATCACAGATACGCAGTATTTT.

This clonotype was counted a few times. The chain combines TRBV12-3 or TRBV12-4 with TRBJ1-4; D uncertain. The CDR3 loop spans 12 amino acids. V gave up 6 bases and J gave up 7 bases, with 9 bases separating them. The CDR3 nucleotides are TGTGCCAGCAGGGGGAGGAGTGAAAAACTGTTTTTT. Translating it yields CASRGRSEKLFF.

The rearrangement links TRBV10-3 to TRBJ1-2, with a tentative D call TRBD1 (6 bases). The length of the CDR3 is 11 residues. Between the trimmed V and J ends, which lost 9 bases and 6 bases, there was a span of 11 bases. Germline-derived CDR1 and CDR2 are ENHRY and SYGVKD. The CDR3 DNA follows: TGTGCCATAGGCCAGGGGAATGGCTACACCTTC. Translated, it gives CAIGQGNGYTF.

The table lists this clonotype with a few counts. The chain employs TRBV9 and TRBJ1-6, with no clear D. The V gene's germline CDR1 is SGDLS and CDR2 YYNGEE. The V end lost 6 bases, the J end lost 5 bases, and 9 bases lay between the germline ends. The CDR3 covers 13 residues. CDR3 amino acids: CASTPGDNSPLHF. The CDR3 DNA is TGTGCCAGCACCCCTGGGGATAATTCACCCCTCCACTTT.

CDR3 coding DNA: TGTGCCAGCAGCCGAGTAGGGAGTAACACTGAAGCTTTCTTT. Translation gives CASSRVGSNTEAFF. This chain joins TRBV12-3 or TRBV12-4 and TRBJ1-1; D is undetermined. Between the trimmed V and J ends, which lost 6 bases and 2 bases, there was a span of 13 bases. CDR3 length: 14 amino acids.

This clonotype was found a few times. The chain has TRBV20-1 and TRBJ2-5; either TRBD1 or TRBD2 may fit D (5 bases each). V lost 1 base to trimming and J lost 1 base, with 7 bases between them. This CDR3 is 13 amino acids long. Germline lookup yields CDR1 DFQATT and CDR2 SNEGSKA (reference sequence). DNA for the CDR3: TGCAGTGCTAGAGTTGGGACCCAAGAGACCCAGTACTTC. This sequence encodes CSARVGTQETQYF.

This clonotype was seen only a few times. The rearrangement uses TRBV28 and TRBJ1-5; D perhaps matches TRBD1 (5 bases). CDR1 is MDHEN, CDR2 SYDVKM, per germline. This CDR3 is 12 amino acids long. V was pared by 11 bases and J by 1 base, with 9 bases between. CDR3 region: CACGGSNQPQHF. CDR3 bases: TGTGCCTGCGGGGGGAGCAATCAGCCCCAGCATTTT. The complete variable domain, with remaining parts taken from reference TRBV28 and TRBJ1-5, reads DVKVTQSSRYLVKRTGEKVFLECVQDMDHENMFWYRQDPGLGLRLIYFSYDVKMKEKGDIPEGYSVSREKKERFSLILESASTNQTSMYLCACGGSNQPQHFGDGTRLSIL.